The present entry profiles one TCR beta chain with its context. Its antigen is as yet unknown. These data come from a study of Ad26.COV2.S vaccination and SARS-CoV-2 variants. The study's findings and limits: Post-vaccination breadth of spike-specific CD8+ and CD4+ T cell responses was reportedly substantial.

The assay was immunoSEQ multiplex PCR, and TCRdb's table has in-frame clones only and misses some. The profile shows hundreds of thousands of clones, 80% to 95% of them singletons. CDR3 length equals 14 residues. The V end lost 6 bases, the J end lost 4 bases, and 13 bases lay between the germline ends. Looked up from germline, CDR1 is SEHNR and CDR2 is FQNEAQ (reference sequence). As to treatment: around 19 received Ad26.COV2.S at low or high dose, single or two shots; roughly five received placebo; per-sample allocation not given. Vaccine and placebo recipients were sampled on day 63 after the first injection.

This specimen consisted of peripheral blood, obtained in a trial of Ad26.COV2.S vaccine versus placebo. This clonotype was obtained from a person between 18 and 60 years old who received the Ad26.COV2.S COVID-19 vaccine or a placebo. This rearrangement joins TRBV7-9 to TRBJ1-3; D is ambiguous. In DNA, the CDR3 is TGTGCCAGCAGTTGGGGTCAGACAGGAAACACCATATATTTT. Residues: CASSWGQTGNTIYF.